Detailed here is one TCR beta chain. This sample was included in a study of blood T cell repertoires in COVID-19. Germline V CDR1 and CDR2: KGHSH, LQKENI. CDR3 length: 15 amino acids. Trimming removed 5 bases from V and 7 bases from J; junction bases left unmatched: 10. In the authors' workflow: The authors estimated nucleated cell counts from reference gene primer amplification. The data were produced by immunoSEQ multiplex PCR, yet TCRdb's version contains in-frame clones alone and is incomplete. The V and J calls and the clone size are those of that table, but D and trimming were determined from the DNA. The sample carries under 300,000 clones, roughly 91% recorded once.

The sample consisted of peripheral blood. The V call is TRBV18, the J call TRBJ1-4; 7 nucleotides line up with TRBD1. This receptor was taken from a man younger than 40 with COVID-19, enrolled during active disease. The CDR3 nucleotides read TGTGCCAGCTCAACCGACAGGGCGCGGGGTGAAAAACTGTTTTTT. This gives the protein CASSTDRARGEKLFF.